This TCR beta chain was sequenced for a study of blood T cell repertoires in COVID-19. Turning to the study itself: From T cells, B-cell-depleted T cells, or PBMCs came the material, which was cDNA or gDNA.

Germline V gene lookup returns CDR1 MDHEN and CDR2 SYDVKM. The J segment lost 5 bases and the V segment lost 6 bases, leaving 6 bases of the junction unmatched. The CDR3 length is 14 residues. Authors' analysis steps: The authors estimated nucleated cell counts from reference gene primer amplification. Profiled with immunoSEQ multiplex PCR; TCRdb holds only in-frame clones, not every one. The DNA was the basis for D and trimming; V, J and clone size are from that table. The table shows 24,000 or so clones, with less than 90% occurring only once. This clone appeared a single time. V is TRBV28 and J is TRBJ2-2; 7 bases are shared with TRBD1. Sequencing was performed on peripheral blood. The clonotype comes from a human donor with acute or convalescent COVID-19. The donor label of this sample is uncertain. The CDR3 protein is CASSHRGWTGELFF. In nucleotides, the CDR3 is TGTGCCAGCAGCCACAGGGGTTGGACCGGGGAGCTGTTTTTT.